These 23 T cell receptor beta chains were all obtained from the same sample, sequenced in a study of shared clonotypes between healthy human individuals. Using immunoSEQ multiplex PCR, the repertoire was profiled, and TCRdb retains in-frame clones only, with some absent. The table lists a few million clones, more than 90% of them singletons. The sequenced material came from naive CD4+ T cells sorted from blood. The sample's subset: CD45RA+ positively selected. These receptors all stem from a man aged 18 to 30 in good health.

CDR3 DNA: TGTGCCAGCAGCTTAGCGGCAGAACCTCGTATTGTAGCCAAAAACATTCAGTACTTC. Protein product: CASSLAAEPRIVAKNIQYF. The gene calls are TRBV11-2 and TRBJ2-4; D is ambiguous. The CDR3 length is 19 residues. The V and J ends lost 1 base and 0 bases respectively, with 19 bases between them. Germline CDR1 is SGHAT and CDR2 is FQNNGV.

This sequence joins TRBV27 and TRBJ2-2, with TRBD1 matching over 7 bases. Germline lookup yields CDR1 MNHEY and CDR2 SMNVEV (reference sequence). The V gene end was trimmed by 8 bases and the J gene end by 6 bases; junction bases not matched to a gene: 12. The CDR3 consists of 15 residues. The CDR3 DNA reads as TGTGCCAGCCGCTTCTTACTGCAGGGGGCCGGGGAGCTGTTTTTT. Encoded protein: CASRFLLQGAGELFF.

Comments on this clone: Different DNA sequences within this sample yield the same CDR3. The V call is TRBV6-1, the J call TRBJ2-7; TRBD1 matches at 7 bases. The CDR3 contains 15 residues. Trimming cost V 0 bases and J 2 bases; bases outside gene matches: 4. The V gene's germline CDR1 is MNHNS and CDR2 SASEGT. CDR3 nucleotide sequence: TGTGCCAGCAGTGAAGCCTGGACAGGTACCTACGAGCAGTACTTC. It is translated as CASSEAWTGTYEQYF.

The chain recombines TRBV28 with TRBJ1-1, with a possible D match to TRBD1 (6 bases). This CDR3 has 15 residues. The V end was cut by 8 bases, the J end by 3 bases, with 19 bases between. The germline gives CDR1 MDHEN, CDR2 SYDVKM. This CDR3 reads CASPPRGGRHTEAFF. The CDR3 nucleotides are TGTGCCAGCCCCCCTCGGGGGGGGCGCCACACTGAAGCTTTCTTT.

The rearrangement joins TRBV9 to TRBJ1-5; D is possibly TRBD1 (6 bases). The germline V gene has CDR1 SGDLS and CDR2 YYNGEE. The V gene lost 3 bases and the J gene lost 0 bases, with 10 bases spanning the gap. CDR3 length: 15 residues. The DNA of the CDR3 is TGTGCCAGCAGCGCGGGACATTATAGCAATCAGCCCCAGCATTTT. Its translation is CASSAGHYSNQPQHF.

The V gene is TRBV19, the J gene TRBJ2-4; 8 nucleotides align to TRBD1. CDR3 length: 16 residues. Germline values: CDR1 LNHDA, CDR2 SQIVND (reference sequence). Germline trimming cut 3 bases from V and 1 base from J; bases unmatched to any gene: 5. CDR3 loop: CASSMPRQGAKNIQYF. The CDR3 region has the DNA TGTGCCAGTAGTATGCCCCGACAGGGGGCCAAAAACATTCAGTACTTC.

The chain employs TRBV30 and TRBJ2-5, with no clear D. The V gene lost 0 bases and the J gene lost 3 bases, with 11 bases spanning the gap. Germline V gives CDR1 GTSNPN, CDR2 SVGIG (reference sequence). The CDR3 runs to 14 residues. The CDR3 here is CAWSVPFTKETQYF. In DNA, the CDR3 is TGTGCCTGGAGTGTCCCATTTACGAAAGAGACCCAGTACTTC.

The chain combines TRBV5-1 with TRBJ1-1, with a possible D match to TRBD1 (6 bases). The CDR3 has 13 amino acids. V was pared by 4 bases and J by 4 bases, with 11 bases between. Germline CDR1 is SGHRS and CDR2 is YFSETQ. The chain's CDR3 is CASSPQGFTEAFF. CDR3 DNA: TGCGCCAGCAGCCCACAGGGATTCACTGAAGCTTTCTTT.

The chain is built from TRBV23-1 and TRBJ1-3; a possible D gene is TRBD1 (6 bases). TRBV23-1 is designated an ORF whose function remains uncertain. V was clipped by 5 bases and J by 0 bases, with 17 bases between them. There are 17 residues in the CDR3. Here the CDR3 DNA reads TGCGCCAGCAGTATCCCGGGACACTTCTTCTCTGGAAACACCATATATTTT. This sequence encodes CASSIPGHFFSGNTIYF.

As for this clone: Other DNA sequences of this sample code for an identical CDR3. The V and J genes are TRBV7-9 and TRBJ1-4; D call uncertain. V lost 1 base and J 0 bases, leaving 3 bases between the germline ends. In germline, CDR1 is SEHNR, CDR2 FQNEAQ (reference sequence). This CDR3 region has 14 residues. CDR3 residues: CASSLGTTNEKLFF. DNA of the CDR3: TGTGCCAGCAGCTTAGGGACAACTAATGAAAAACTGTTTTTT.

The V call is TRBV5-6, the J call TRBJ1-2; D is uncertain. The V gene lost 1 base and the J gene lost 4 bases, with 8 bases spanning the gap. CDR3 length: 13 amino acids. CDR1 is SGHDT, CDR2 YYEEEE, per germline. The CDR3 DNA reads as TGTGCCAGCAGCTTGAAGATGGGCTATGGCTACACCTTC. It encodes CASSLKMGYGYTF.

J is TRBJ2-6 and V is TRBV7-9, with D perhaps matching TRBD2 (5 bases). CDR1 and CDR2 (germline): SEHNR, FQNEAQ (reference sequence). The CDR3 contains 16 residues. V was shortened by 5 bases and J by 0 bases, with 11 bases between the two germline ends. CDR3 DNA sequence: TGTGCCAGCAGCGGCGAGCGGAACTCTGGGGCCAACGTCCTGACTTTC. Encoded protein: CASSGERNSGANVLTF.

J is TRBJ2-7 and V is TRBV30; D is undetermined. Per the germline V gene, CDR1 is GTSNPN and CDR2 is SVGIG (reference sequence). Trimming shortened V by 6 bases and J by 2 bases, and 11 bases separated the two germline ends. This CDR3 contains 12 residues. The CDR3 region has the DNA TGTGCCTGTTTGGTTCGGACCTACGAGCAGTACTTC. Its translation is CACLVRTYEQYF.

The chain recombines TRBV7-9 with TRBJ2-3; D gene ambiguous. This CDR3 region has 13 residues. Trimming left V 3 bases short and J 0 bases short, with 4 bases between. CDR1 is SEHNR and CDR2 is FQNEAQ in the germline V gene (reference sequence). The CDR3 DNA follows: TGTGCCAGCAGCTTTTGGAGCACAGATACGCAGTATTTT. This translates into CASSFWSTDTQYF.

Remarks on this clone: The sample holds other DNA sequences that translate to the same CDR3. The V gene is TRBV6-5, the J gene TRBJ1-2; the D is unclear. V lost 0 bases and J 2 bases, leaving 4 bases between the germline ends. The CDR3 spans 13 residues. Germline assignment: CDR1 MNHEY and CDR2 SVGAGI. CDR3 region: CASSYSGNYGYTF. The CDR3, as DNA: TGTGCCAGCAGTTACTCAGGGAACTATGGCTACACCTTC.

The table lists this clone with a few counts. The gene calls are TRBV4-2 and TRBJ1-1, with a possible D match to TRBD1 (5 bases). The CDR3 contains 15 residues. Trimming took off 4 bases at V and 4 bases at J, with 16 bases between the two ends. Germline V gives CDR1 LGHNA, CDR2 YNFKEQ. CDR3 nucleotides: TGTGCCAGCAGCCCCCGCGGGCTGAGGGGCACTGAAGCTTTCTTT. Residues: CASSPRGLRGTEAFF.

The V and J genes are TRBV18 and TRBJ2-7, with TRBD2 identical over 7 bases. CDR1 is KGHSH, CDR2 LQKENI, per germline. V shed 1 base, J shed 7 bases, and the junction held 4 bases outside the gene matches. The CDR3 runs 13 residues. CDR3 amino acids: CASSPQAGTEQYF. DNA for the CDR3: TGTGCCAGCTCACCACAAGCGGGAACGGAGCAGTACTTC.

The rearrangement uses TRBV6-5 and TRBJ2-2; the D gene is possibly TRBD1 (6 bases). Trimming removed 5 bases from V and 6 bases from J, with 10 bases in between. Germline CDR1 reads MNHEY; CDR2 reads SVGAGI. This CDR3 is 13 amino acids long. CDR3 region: CASSQTGPGELFF. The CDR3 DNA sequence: TGTGCCAGCAGTCAAACAGGGCCCGGGGAGCTGTTTTTT.

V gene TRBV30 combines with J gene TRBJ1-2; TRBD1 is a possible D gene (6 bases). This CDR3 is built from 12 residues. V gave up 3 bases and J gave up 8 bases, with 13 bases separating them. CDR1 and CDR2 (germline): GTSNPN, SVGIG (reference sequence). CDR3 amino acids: CAWRPGQGGYTF. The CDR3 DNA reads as TGTGCCTGGAGACCGGGACAAGGGGGCTACACCTTC. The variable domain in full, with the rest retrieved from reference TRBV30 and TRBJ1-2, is SQTIHQWPATLVQPVGSPLSLECTVEGTSNPNLYWYRQAAGRGLQLLFYSVGIGQISSEVPQNLSASRPQDRQFILSSKKLLLSDSGFYLCAWRPGQGGYTFGSGTRLTVV.

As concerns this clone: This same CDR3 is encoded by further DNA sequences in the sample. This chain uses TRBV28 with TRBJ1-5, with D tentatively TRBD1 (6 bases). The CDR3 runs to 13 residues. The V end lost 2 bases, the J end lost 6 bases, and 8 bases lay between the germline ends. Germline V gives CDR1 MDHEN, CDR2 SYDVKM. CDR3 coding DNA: TGTGCCAGCAGTTTAACAGGGAGTCAGCCCCAGCATTTT. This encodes CASSLTGSQPQHF.

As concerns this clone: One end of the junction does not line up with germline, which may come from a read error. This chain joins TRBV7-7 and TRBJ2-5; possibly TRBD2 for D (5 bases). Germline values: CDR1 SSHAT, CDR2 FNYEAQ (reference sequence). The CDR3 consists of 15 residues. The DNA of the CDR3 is TGTGCTAGCAGCTTAGGGAACGGGGTCCAAGAGACCCAGTACTTC. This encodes CASSLGNGVQETQYF.

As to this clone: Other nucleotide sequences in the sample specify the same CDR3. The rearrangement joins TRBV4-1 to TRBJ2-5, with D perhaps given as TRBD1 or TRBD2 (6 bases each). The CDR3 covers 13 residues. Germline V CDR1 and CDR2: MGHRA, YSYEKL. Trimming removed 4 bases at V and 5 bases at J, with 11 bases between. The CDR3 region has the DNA TGCGCCAGCAGCCTCGGGGGCTTGGAGACCCAGTACTTC. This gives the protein CASSLGGLETQYF.

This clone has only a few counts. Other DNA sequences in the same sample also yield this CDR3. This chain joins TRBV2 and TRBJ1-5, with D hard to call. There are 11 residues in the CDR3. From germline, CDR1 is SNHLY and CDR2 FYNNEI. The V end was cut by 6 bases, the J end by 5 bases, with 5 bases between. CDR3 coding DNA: TGTGCCAGCAGCGTGGATCAGCCCCAGCATTTT. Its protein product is CASSVDQPQHF.